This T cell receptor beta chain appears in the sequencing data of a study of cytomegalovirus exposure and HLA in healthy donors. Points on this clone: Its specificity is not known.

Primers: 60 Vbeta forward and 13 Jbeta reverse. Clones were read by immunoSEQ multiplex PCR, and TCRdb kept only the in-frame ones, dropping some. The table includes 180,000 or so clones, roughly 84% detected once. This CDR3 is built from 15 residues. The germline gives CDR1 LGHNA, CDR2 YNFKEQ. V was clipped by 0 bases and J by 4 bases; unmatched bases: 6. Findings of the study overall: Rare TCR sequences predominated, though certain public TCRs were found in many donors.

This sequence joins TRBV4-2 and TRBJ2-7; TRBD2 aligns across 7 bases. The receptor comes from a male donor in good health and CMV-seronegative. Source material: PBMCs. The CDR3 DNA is TGTGCCAGCAGCCAAGAAGGGGCGGGAGTGTACGAGCAGTACTTC. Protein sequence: CASSQEGAGVYEQYF.